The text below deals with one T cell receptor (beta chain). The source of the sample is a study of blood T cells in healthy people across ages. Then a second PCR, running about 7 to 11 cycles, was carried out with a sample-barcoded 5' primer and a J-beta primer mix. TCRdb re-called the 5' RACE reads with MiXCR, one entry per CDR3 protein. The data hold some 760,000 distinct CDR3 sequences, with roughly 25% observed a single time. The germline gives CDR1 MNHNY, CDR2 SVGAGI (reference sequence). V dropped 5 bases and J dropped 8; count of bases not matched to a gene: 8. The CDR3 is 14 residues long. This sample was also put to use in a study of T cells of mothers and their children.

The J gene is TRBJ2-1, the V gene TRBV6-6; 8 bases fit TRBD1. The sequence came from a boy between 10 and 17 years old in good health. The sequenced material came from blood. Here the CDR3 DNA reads TGTGCCAGCAGTCCGGACAGGGTCGTCGATGAGCAGTTCTTC. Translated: CASSPDRVVDEQFF.